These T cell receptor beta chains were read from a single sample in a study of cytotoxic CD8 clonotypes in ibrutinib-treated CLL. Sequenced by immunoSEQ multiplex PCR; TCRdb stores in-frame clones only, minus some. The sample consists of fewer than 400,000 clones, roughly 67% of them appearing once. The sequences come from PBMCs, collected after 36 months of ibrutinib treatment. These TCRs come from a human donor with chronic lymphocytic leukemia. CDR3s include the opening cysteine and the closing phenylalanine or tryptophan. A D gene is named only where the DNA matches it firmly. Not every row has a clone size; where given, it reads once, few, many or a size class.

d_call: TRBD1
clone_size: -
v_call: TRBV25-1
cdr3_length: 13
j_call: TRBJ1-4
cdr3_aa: CASSWQGGEKLFF
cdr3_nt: TGTGCCAGCAGTTGGCAGGGGGGTGAAAAACTGTTTTTT

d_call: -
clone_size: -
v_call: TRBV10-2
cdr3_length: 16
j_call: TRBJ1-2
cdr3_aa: CASSESGWSPPAGYTF
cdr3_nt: TGCGCCAGCAGTGAGTCAGGCTGGTCCCCACCAGCCGGCTACACCTTC

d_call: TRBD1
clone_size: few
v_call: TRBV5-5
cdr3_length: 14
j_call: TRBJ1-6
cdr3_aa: CASSVGTVSSPLHF
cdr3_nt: TGTGCCAGCAGCGTCGGGACAGTAAGTTCACCCCTCCACTTT

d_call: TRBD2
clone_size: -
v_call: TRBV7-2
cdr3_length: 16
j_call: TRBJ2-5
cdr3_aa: CASSWTSGTPRETQYF
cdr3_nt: TGTGCCAGCAGCTGGACTAGCGGGACCCCCCGCGAGACCCAGTACTTC

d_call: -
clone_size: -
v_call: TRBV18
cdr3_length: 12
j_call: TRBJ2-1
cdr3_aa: CASSPGGNEQFF
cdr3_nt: TGTGCCAGCTCACCAGGGGGCAATGAGCAGTTCTTC

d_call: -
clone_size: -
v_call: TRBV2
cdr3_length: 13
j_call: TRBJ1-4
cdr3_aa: CATYGPRVGKLFF
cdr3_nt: TGTGCCACCTACGGGCCGAGAGTAGGAAAACTGTTTTTT

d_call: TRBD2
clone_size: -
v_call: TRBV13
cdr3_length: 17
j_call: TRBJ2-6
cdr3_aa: CASVLTSGRSGANVLTF
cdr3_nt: TGTGCCAGCGTCCTGACTAGCGGGAGATCTGGGGCCAACGTCCTGACTTTC

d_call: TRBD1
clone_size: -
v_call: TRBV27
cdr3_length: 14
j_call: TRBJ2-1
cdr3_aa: CASRMTGGQNEQFF
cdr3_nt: TGTGCCAGCAGGATGACAGGGGGTCAAAATGAGCAGTTCTTC

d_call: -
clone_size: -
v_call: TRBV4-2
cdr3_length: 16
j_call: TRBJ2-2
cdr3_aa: CASSQETSSITGELFF
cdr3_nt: TGTGCCAGCAGCCAAGAAACTAGTTCTATCACCGGGGAGCTGTTTTTT

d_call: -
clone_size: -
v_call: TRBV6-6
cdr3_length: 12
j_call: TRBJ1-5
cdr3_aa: CASRRGLEPQHF
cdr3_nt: TGTGCCAGCAGGAGGGGGTTGGAGCCCCAGCATTTT

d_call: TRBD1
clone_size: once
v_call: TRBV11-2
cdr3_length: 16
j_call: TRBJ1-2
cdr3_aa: CASSLRGLTGNYGYTF
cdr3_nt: TGTGCCAGCAGTCTTAGAGGCCTGACAGGGAACTATGGCTACACCTTC

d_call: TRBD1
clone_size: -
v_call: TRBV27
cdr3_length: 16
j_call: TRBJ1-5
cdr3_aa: CASSALTGSGNQPQHF
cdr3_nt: TGTGCCAGCAGTGCCTTGACAGGGTCGGGCAATCAGCCCCAGCATTTT

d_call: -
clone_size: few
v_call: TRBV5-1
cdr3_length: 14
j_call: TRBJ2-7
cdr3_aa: CASSQDSRTYEQYF
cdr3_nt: TGCGCCAGCAGTCAAGACAGCCGGACCTACGAGCAGTACTTC

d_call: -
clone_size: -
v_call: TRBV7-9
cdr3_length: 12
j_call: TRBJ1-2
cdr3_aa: CASSQVDYGYTF
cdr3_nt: TGTGCCAGCAGTCAGGTGGACTATGGCTACACCTTC

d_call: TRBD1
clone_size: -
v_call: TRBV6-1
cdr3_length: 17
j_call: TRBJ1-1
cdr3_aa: CASSADRGRGMNTEAFF
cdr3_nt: TGTGCCAGCAGTGCGGACAGGGGGCGCGGGATGAACACTGAAGCTTTCTTT

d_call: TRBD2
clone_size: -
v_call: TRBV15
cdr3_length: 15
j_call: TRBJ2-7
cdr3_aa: CATSRELAVSYEQYF
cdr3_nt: TGTGCCACCAGCAGAGAACTAGCGGTTTCCTACGAGCAGTACTTC

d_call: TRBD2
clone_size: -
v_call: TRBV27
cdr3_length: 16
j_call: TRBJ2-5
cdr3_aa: CASSFLAGGREETQYF
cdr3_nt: TGTGCCAGCAGTTTTCTAGCGGGAGGGAGGGAGGAGACCCAGTACTTC

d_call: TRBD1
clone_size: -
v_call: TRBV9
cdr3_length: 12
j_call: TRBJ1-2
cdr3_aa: CASTTGDYGYTF
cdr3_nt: TGTGCCAGCACAACAGGGGATTATGGCTACACCTTC

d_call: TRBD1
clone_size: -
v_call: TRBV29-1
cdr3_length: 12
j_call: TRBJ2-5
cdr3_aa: CSARQGAETQYF
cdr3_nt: TGCAGCGCTCGACAGGGGGCCGAGACCCAGTACTTC

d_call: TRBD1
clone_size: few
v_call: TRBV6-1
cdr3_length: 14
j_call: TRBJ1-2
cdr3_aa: CASTLGQGGYGYTF
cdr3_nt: TGTGCCAGCACCCTCGGACAGGGAGGCTATGGCTACACCTTC

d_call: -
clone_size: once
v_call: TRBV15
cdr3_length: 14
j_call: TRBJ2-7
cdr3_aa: CATSRGRQAYEQYF
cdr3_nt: TGTGCCACCAGCAGAGGTCGGCAGGCCTACGAGCAGTACTTC

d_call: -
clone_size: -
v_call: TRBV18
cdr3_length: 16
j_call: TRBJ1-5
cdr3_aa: CASSPGRGGADQPQHF
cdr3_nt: TGTGCCAGCTCACCAGGGCGAGGGGGAGCGGATCAGCCCCAGCATTTT

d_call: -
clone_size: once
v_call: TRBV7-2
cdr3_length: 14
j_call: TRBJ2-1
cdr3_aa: CASTSRRGGNEQFF
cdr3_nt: TGTGCCAGCACCTCTCGGAGGGGCGGGAATGAGCAGTTCTTC

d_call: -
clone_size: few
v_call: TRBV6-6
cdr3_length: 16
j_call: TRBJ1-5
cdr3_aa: CASSYSGRISNQPQHF
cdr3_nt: TGTGCCAGCAGTTACTCAGGGCGGATTAGCAATCAGCCCCAGCATTTT

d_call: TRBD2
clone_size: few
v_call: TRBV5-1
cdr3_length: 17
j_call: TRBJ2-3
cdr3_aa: CASSLVGTSGRTDTQYF
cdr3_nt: TGCGCCAGCAGCTTGGTCGGGACTAGCGGTCGCACAGATACGCAGTATTTT

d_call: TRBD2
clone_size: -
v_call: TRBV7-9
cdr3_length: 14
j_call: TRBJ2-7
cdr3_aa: CASSLTGTSYEQYF
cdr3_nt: TGTGCCAGCAGCCTAACCGGGACTAGCTACGAGCAGTACTTC